This T cell receptor beta chain was captured in a study of shared clonotypes between healthy human individuals. Germline V gives CDR1 ENHRY, CDR2 SYGVKD. The CDR3 loop spans 16 amino acids. V was pared by 6 bases and J by 0 bases, with 17 bases between. Assay: immunoSEQ multiplex PCR; the TCRdb copy retains only in-frame clones and omits some. Counted here are about 2 million clones, around 96% occurring once; the ten biggest clones make up roughly 1%. Study results and limitations: Sharing of clonotypes among donors was expected to vary with sequencing depth.

CD45RO-negative CD8 cells positively selected for CCR7 made up the naive population, which excluded terminally differentiated effector memory CD45RA+ cells. On this clone itself: Its matching antigen is unknown.

The origin of this receptor is a man between 18 and 35 years old in good health. The chain employs TRBV10-3 and TRBJ1-2, with D unresolved. The sequencing sample was made of naive CD8+ T cells sorted from blood. CDR3 DNA sequence: TGTGCCATCAGGCCCCTCCCCGGAGATTCTAACTATGGCTACACCTTC. Its protein is CAIRPLPGDSNYGYTF.